Below are 29 T cell receptor beta chains sequenced from a single sample in a study of T-cell reconstitution after alpha-beta-depleted transplantation in children. Unique molecular identifiers were built into the TCRbeta library. TCRdb analysed the PCR reads with MiXCR anew, one entry per CDR3 protein. The sample gives around 200,000 distinct CDR3 sequences, about a tenth of which show up once; 28% is in the top ten. The starting material was PBMCs, obtained before TCRalphabeta/CD19-depleted stem cell transplant. These TCRs come from a child under two years old with acute myeloid leukemia, due to receive a stem cell transplant.

For this clonotype: Possible read error: a much larger clone is one base away. This chain connects TRBV19 to TRBJ1-3; unclear D gene. In germline, CDR1 is LNHDA, CDR2 SQIVND (reference sequence). The CDR3 length is 15 residues. Here the CDR3 DNA reads TGTGCCGGTAGTCCCCCCTCCGGTACTGGAAACACCATATATTTT. Translated: CAGSPPSGTGNTIYF. The complete variable domain, with remaining parts taken from reference TRBV19 and TRBJ1-3, reads DGGITQSPKYLFRKEGQNVTLSCEQNLNHDAMYWYRQDPGQGLRLIYYSQIVNDFQKGDIAEGYSVSREKKESFPLTVTSAQKNPTAFYLCAGSPPSGTGNTIYFGEGSWLTVV.

This clonotype was seen ten or more times. The chain has TRBV3-1 and TRBJ2-2; 10 nucleotides align to TRBD1. Germline CDR1 and CDR2: LGHDT and YNNKEL (reference sequence). There are 20 residues in the CDR3. The V and J ends lost 3 bases and 3 bases, in that order; junction bases with no gene match: 16. CDR3 loop: CASSHPVILVGTGDTGELFF. DNA for the CDR3: TGTGCCAGCAGCCATCCCGTGATCCTTGTAGGGACAGGGGACACCGGGGAGCTGTTTTTT.

The chain recombines TRBV5-1 with TRBJ2-3, with a possible D match to TRBD2 (5 bases). Germline V gene data show CDR1 as SGHRS and CDR2 as YFSETQ. The ends were cut back, 0 bases at V and 3 bases at J, with 14 bases in the middle. The CDR3 extends over 16 amino acids. The CDR3 reads CASSLVLARWTDTQYF. Here the CDR3 DNA reads TGCGCCAGCAGCTTGGTTCTAGCCCGTTGGACAGATACGCAGTATTTT.

This clonotype was seen ten or more times. The chain carries TRBV2 and TRBJ2-1; TRBD2 aligns across 12 bases. Germline assignment: CDR1 SNHLY and CDR2 FYNNEI. The CDR3 is 12 residues long. V lost 11 bases, J lost 12 bases, and 8 bases stayed unmatched. The CDR3 loop reads CAGYVLAGGQFF. DNA of the CDR3: TGTGCCGGATACGTACTAGCGGGAGGGCAGTTCTTC.

Concerning this clonotype: A much larger clone differs from this one at a single base, so this may be a read error. This chain uses TRBV12-3 or TRBV12-4 with TRBJ1-1; the D is unclear. The CDR3 loop spans 12 amino acids. CDR3 bases: TGTGCCAACAGTTTAAGGGTCACTGAAGCTTTCTTT. This encodes CANSLRVTEAFF.

In this sample, this clonotype turned up many times. V is TRBV28 and J is TRBJ2-7; 7 nucleotides match TRBD1. After removal of 5 bases from V and 2 bases from J, the junction contained 9 bases not matched to a gene. Germline V gene lookup returns CDR1 MDHEN and CDR2 SYDVKM. This CDR3 has 15 amino acids. CDR3 sequence reads: CASSPPGQPTYEQYF. The CDR3 DNA sequence: TGTGCCAGCAGTCCCCCGGGACAGCCGACCTACGAGCAGTACTTC.

This clonotype was recorded many times. The CDR3 is CAISWTRNTGELFF. The CDR3 bases are TGTGCCATCAGCTGGACCCGGAACACCGGGGAGCTGTTTTTT. V is TRBV10-3 and J is TRBJ2-2; D uncertain. Germline CDR1 reads ENHRY; CDR2 reads SYGVKD. Trimming removed 6 bases at V and 1 base at J, with 9 bases between. The CDR3 contains 14 residues.

This clonotype has a count of ten or more. The CDR3 sequence is CSVEDTALDEQFF. CDR3 DNA: TGCAGCGTTGAAGATACAGCGCTCGATGAGCAGTTCTTC. This chain links TRBV29-1 with TRBJ2-1, with D uncertain. V was shortened by 0 bases and J by 8 bases, with 11 bases between the two germline ends. The CDR3 has 13 residues. Per germline, CDR1 SQVTM and CDR2 ANQGSEA.

This clonotype has at least ten counts. The chain carries TRBV3-1 and TRBJ2-2; TRBD1 agrees at 12 bases. The CDR3 totals 17 residues. Trimming removed 4 bases from V and 7 bases from J; junction bases left unmatched: 10. CDR1 and CDR2 (germline): LGHDT, YNNKEL (reference sequence). The CDR3 nucleotides read TGTGCCAGCAGCCGAGCCCCGGGACAGGGGGCGATCGGGGAGCTGTTTTTT. Its translation: CASSRAPGQGAIGELFF.

There are many counts of this clonotype. This chain uses TRBV29-1 with TRBJ1-4; D is possibly TRBD1 (6 bases). Germline lookup yields CDR1 SQVTM and CDR2 ANQGSEA. The CDR3 covers 13 residues. Trimming took off 6 bases at V and 2 bases at J, with 10 bases between the two ends. CDR3 loop: CSVEGGTNEKLFF. CDR3 DNA sequence: TGCAGCGTCGAGGGGGGGACTAATGAAAAACTGTTTTTT.

There are many counts of this clonotype. The chain employs TRBV28 and TRBJ2-1; 10 bases are shared with TRBD1. The CDR3 is made up of 15 amino acids. Trimming took 2 bases from V and 5 from J; bases not matched to a gene: 3. The germline V gene encodes CDR1 MDHEN and CDR2 SYDVKM. The CDR3 here is CASSLGDRGHNEQFF. The CDR3 bases are TGTGCCAGCAGTTTAGGAGACAGGGGGCACAATGAGCAGTTCTTC.

This clonotype was found many times. V gene TRBV20-1 combines with J gene TRBJ1-6, with a weak D call TRBD1 (5 bases). CDR1 and CDR2 from the germline V gene are DFQATT and SNEGSKA (reference sequence). This CDR3 contains 15 residues. V lost 1 base, J lost 10 bases, and 17 bases lay in between. CDR3 DNA sequence: TGCAGTGCTAGAGTCCCCGACAGCCTAGGATCACCCCTCCACTTT. It yields the protein CSARVPDSLGSPLHF.

There are many counts of this clonotype. As DNA, the CDR3 is TGTGCCAGCAGCTTGGACTCGGCCAAAAACATTCAGTACTTC. Translation: CASSLDSAKNIQYF. V gene TRBV5-4 combines with J gene TRBJ2-4, with D hard to call. Germline V CDR1 and CDR2: SGHNT, YYREEE (reference sequence). Trimming removed 0 bases at V and 1 base at J, with 5 bases between. This CDR3 is 14 amino acids long.

This clonotype was seen at least ten times. The CDR3 nucleotides read TGTGCCAGCAGTTTTCGCGGGAAAACGCCCCAGCATTTT. Translated: CASSFRGKTPQHF. V is TRBV12-3 or TRBV12-4 and J is TRBJ1-5; D gene uncertain. This CDR3 has 13 amino acids. Trimming took off 3 bases at V and 9 bases at J, with 12 bases between the two ends.

This clonotype was seen repeatedly, ten times or more. The rearrangement joins TRBV12-3 or TRBV12-4 to TRBJ1-2, with 8 bases that match TRBD1. V dropped 4 bases and J dropped 4; count of bases not matched to a gene: 8. The CDR3 spans 15 residues. The CDR3 sequence is CASSSFRGRTYGYTF. CDR3 nucleotide sequence: TGTGCCAGCAGTTCGTTCAGGGGGCGGACCTATGGCTACACCTTC.

This clonotype was detected a few times. The CDR3 spells CASSLGPTGGAQNEKLFF. The CDR3 DNA sequence: TGTGCCAGCAGCTTAGGCCCGACAGGGGGCGCCCAGAACGAAAAACTGTTTTTT. The chain employs TRBV11-2 and TRBJ1-4; the match to TRBD1 covers 10 bases. The CDR3 covers 18 residues. CDR1 SGHAT and CDR2 FQNNGV come from the germline V gene. The V gene end was trimmed by 1 base and the J gene end by 8 bases; junction bases not matched to a gene: 13.

This clonotype came up many times. Here the CDR3 DNA reads TGTGCCACCAGCGGCCTGGCGACAGGGGCCATCACAGATACGCAGTATTTT. Protein product: CATSGLATGAITDTQYF. V is TRBV15 and J is TRBJ2-3, with 8 nucleotides matching TRBD1. This CDR3 comprises 17 residues. V lost 5 bases to trimming and J lost 2 bases; unmatched junction nucleotides: 12. The germline V gene encodes CDR1 LNHNV and CDR2 YYDKDF (reference sequence). The complete variable domain, with remaining parts taken from reference TRBV15 and TRBJ2-3, reads DAMVIQNPRYQVTQFGKPVTLSCSQTLNHNVMYWYQQKSSQAPKLLFHYYDKDFNNEADTPDNFQSRRPNTSFCFLDIRSPGLGDTAMYLCATSGLATGAITDTQYFGPGTRLTVL.

This clonotype has at least ten counts. This chain connects TRBV7-9 to TRBJ2-4, with D perhaps given as TRBD1 or TRBD2 (5 bases each). V shed 5 bases and J shed 0 bases, with 11 bases lying between them. CDR3 length: 15 amino acids. CDR1 and CDR2 (germline): SEHNR, FQNEAQ (reference sequence). In nucleotides, the CDR3 is TGTGCCAGCAGCGGGACCCTTATAGCCAAAAACATTCAGTACTTC. It encodes CASSGTLIAKNIQYF.

This clonotype was seen at least ten times. This chain uses TRBV6-1 with TRBJ2-3; no reliable D call. This CDR3 comprises 11 residues. V dropped 6 bases and J dropped 7 bases, with 8 bases sitting between them. Per the germline V gene, CDR1 is MNHNS and CDR2 is SASEGT. The CDR3 spells CASSPLHTQYF. Here the CDR3 DNA reads TGTGCCAGCAGCCCCTTGCATACGCAGTATTTT.

Of note for this clonotype: A much larger clone is a single base away; this may be a read error. V is TRBV10-3 and J is TRBJ2-7; 12 positions match TRBD2. Germline values: CDR1 ENHRY, CDR2 SYGVKD. The CDR3 loop spans 15 amino acids. The junction had 9 bases not matched to a gene; V was cut back by 6 bases and J by 6 bases. CDR3 bases: TGTGCCATCAGCGGGGCTAGCGGGGGGGCAGGCGAGCAGTACTTC. This gives the protein CAISGASGGAGEQYF.

A few counts support this clonotype. CDR3 nucleotide sequence: TGTGCCAGCAGTCCCGGTGGGGCCCAGTACTTC. Amino acid sequence: CASSPGGAQYF. The V call is TRBV27, the J call TRBJ2-5; D gene unclear. V lost 5 bases and J 9 bases, leaving 10 bases between the germline ends. CDR3 length: 11 residues. In germline, CDR1 is MNHEY, CDR2 SMNVEV (reference sequence).

This clonotype was recorded many times. The rearrangement joins TRBV18 to TRBJ2-7; maybe TRBD1 (7 bases). In germline, CDR1 is KGHSH, CDR2 LQKENI. Trimming cost V 3 bases and J 2 bases, with 14 bases left between them. The CDR3 covers 15 residues. Here the CDR3 reads CASSPTAGGTYEQYF. CDR3 DNA sequence: TGTGCCAGCTCACCTACGGCAGGGGGGACCTACGAGCAGTACTTC.

The chain carries TRBV7-2 and TRBJ2-2; either TRBD1 or TRBD2 may fit D (6 bases each). Germline CDR1 and CDR2: SGHTA and FQGNSA. Trimming removed 3 bases at V and 4 bases at J, with 12 bases between. The CDR3 runs to 15 residues. The CDR3 DNA sequence: TGTGCCAGCAGCTTGGGGGGCCAGGGCACCGGGGAGCTGTTTTTT. It encodes CASSLGGQGTGELFF.

The chain recombines TRBV29-1 with TRBJ1-1; D not resolved. Deletions cut 2 bases from V and 4 bases from J, with 5 bases between. The germline V gene encodes CDR1 SQVTM and CDR2 ANQGSEA. The CDR3 contains 11 residues. In DNA form, the CDR3 reads TGCAGCGTTGAAACGGGCACTGAAGCTTTCTTT. This codes for CSVETGTEAFF. The entire variable domain, with the rest obtained from reference TRBV29-1 and TRBJ1-1, is as follows: SAVISQKPSRDICQRGTSLTIQCQVDSQVTMMFWYRQQPGQSLTLIATANQGSEATYESGFVIDKFPISRPNLTFSTLTVSNMSPEDSSIYLCSVETGTEAFFGQGTRLTVV.

This clonotype was recorded a few times. The chain employs TRBV7-8 and TRBJ2-6; D call uncertain. This CDR3 is 15 amino acids long. The germline V gene has CDR1 SGHVS and CDR2 FQNEAQ. Deletions cut 2 bases from V and 1 base from J, with 6 bases between. The CDR3 here is CASSLIRSGANVLTF. CDR3 nucleotides: TGTGCCAGCAGCTTAATCCGATCTGGGGCCAACGTCCTGACTTTC.

There are many counts of this clonotype. The gene calls are TRBV27 and TRBJ2-1; no clear D gene. In germline, CDR1 is MNHEY, CDR2 SMNVEV (reference sequence). CDR3 size: 18 residues. V was shortened by 5 bases and J by 6 bases, with 26 bases between the two germline ends. Here the CDR3 reads CASSPGRFSEQDGNEQFF. Here the CDR3 DNA reads TGTGCCAGCAGTCCAGGCAGGTTTAGTGAGCAGGATGGCAATGAGCAGTTCTTC.

For this clonotype: This may be a read error, as it is one base from a much larger clone. The genes are TRBV3-1 and TRBJ2-7, with D unresolved. Matching the DNA end better, TRBJ2-1 makes the J call doubtful. Germline V gene data show CDR1 as LGHDT and CDR2 as YNNKEL (reference sequence). The CDR3 extends over 13 amino acids. DNA for the CDR3: TGTGCCAGCACACACGACGGCTCCTACGAGCAGTTCTTC. This encodes CASTHDGSYEQFF.

This clonotype showed up many times. The V call is TRBV5-6, the J call TRBJ2-2; 9 bases match TRBD1. CDR1 is SGHDT and CDR2 is YYEEEE in the germline V gene. Losses at the gene ends were 3 bases for V and 5 bases for J; bases not matched to a gene: 2. The CDR3 is 14 residues long. This CDR3 is CASSWDRATGELFF. The CDR3 DNA reads as TGTGCCAGCAGCTGGGACAGGGCAACCGGGGAGCTGTTTTTT.

The sample holds one count of this clonotype. This chain uses TRBV7-2 with TRBJ1-2; the match to TRBD1 covers 8 bases. The germline gives CDR1 SGHTA, CDR2 FQGNSA. V trimming: 5 bases; J trimming: 6 bases; junction bases outside the gene matches: 11. The CDR3 is made up of 15 amino acids. Here the CDR3 DNA reads TGTGCCAGCAGCCCATCCAGCGACAGGGGCAATGGCTACACCTTC. Encoded protein: CASSPSSDRGNGYTF.